The 20 T cell receptor beta chains below come from one sample, sequenced in a study of response to subunit inactivated influenza vaccine. TCRdb re-analysed the RT-PCR reads in MiXCR, keeping a single row per CDR3 protein. The repertoire holds around 520,000 distinct CDR3 sequences, roughly 10% seen once, with 10% in the top ten. This specimen was PBMCs from blood, taken on the day of vaccination. The receptors shown here come from a man aged 50-60 years who received an inactivated influenza vaccine.

This clonotype was recorded many times. This rearrangement joins TRBV12-3 or TRBV12-4 to TRBJ2-1; TRBD2 aligns across 7 bases. V lost 0 bases, J lost 13 bases, and 6 bases stayed unmatched. This CDR3 spans 13 amino acids. This CDR3 reads CASSLARGEGQFF. CDR3 DNA: TGTGCCAGCAGTTTAGCGCGCGGGGAGGGACAGTTCTTC.

The chain uses TRBV29-1 and TRBJ2-1; D gene uncertain. The CDR3 runs to 10 residues. V dropped 5 bases and J dropped 10 bases, with 9 bases sitting between them. Germline CDR1 is SQVTM and CDR2 is ANQGSEA. The chain's CDR3 is CSVSPEEQFF. The CDR3 DNA reads as TGCAGCGTTTCCCCAGAGGAGCAGTTCTTC.

This clonotype was seen a few times. V usage is TRBV7-8 and J usage is TRBJ2-1, with 9 bases identical to TRBD2. The trim removed 5 bases at V and 5 bases at J, leaving 7 bases unmatched. This CDR3 is 15 amino acids long. CDR1 is SGHVS, CDR2 FQNEAQ, per germline. Written as DNA, the CDR3 is TGTGCCAGCAGCGTACTAGCGGGTCACCACAATGAGCAGTTCTTC. Amino acid sequence: CASSVLAGHHNEQFF.

The rearrangement links TRBV18 to TRBJ1-1; D is ambiguous. Trimming took 3 bases from V and 0 from J, leaving 14 bases between them. The CDR3 sequence is 16 residues long. Germline V lookup: CDR1 KGHSH, CDR2 LQKENI. The CDR3 sequence: CASSPRQTSLNTEAFF. The CDR3 nucleotides are TGTGCCAGCTCACCCAGACAAACTTCTTTGAACACTGAAGCTTTCTTT.

J is TRBJ2-2 and V is TRBV5-1; 11 bases are a match to TRBD2. The CDR3 spans 15 residues. Losses at the gene ends were 6 bases for V and 6 bases for J; bases not matched to a gene: 7. The germline V gene encodes CDR1 SGHRS and CDR2 YFSETQ. The CDR3 nucleotides are TGCGCCAGCACCCCGGGACTAGCGGTCTCCGGGGAGCTGTTTTTT. Translating gives CASTPGLAVSGELFF.

The sample holds one count of this clonotype. V is TRBV12-3 or TRBV12-4 and J is TRBJ2-2; 10 nucleotides align to TRBD2. This CDR3 is built from 14 residues. Trimming at V came to 6 bases and at J to 7 bases, leaving 5 bases not matched to a gene. CDR3 sequence reads: CASSTRTSGGELFF. CDR3 DNA sequence: TGTGCCAGCAGCACCCGGACTAGCGGCGGGGAGCTGTTTTTT.

The V and J genes are TRBV5-6 and TRBJ2-2; D remains ambiguous. Trimming cost V 0 bases and J 1 base, with 7 bases left between them. The length of the CDR3 is 15 residues. The germline CDR1 and CDR2 sequences are SGHDT and YYEEEE. The CDR3 DNA sequence: TGTGCCAGCAGCTTGGAACAGATGAACACCGGGGAGCTGTTTTTT. It codes for CASSLEQMNTGELFF.

The V call is TRBV7-9, the J call TRBJ2-1, with TRBD2 matching 7 bases. The trim removed 4 bases at V and 0 bases at J, leaving 3 bases unmatched. The CDR3 covers 15 residues. Germline assignment: CDR1 SEHNR and CDR2 FQNEAQ (reference sequence). CDR3 loop: CASSSGRDSYNEQFF. CDR3 bases: TGTGCCAGCAGCTCTGGGAGGGACTCCTACAATGAGCAGTTCTTC.

V and J are TRBV12-3 or TRBV12-4 and TRBJ2-3; no clear D. CDR3 size: 15 residues. Between the trimmed V and J ends, which lost 1 base and 2 bases, there was a span of 10 bases. DNA for the CDR3: TGTGCCAGCAGTTTAGGAAAGGGAATCACAGATACGCAGTATTTT. It is translated as CASSLGKGITDTQYF.

This clonotype was counted between two and nine times. The chain uses TRBV4-2 and TRBJ1-1; no definite D call. The CDR3 has 14 amino acids. The V and J ends lost 1 base and 5 bases respectively, with 11 bases between them. Germline lookup yields CDR1 LGHNA and CDR2 YNFKEQ. The CDR3 bases are TGTGCCAGCAGCCAAGGGGTGGGAAGGACTGAAGCTTTCTTT. It specifies CASSQGVGRTEAFF.

The V gene is TRBV2, the J gene TRBJ1-1, with 7 bases aligning to TRBD1. Germline values: CDR1 SNHLY, CDR2 FYNNEI. Unmatched junction bases numbered 3, after V lost 6 bases and J lost 5 bases. This CDR3 comprises 12 residues. CDR3 amino acids: CASRVQGTEAFF. Written as DNA, the CDR3 is TGTGCCAGCAGAGTACAGGGGACTGAAGCTTTCTTT.

As to this clonotype: This is likely a read error, given that the CDR3 carries no conserved phenylalanine or tryptophan at its end. The rearrangement uses TRBV12-3 or TRBV12-4 and TRBJ2-1; D not certain. The CDR3 is 11 residues long. Trimming took 6 bases from V and 10 from J, leaving 10 bases between them. CDR3 sequence (DNA): TGTGCCAGCAGCCTGGCGTGGGAGCAGTTCCTC. Translated: CASSLAWEQFL.

This chain connects TRBV2 to TRBJ2-7; 12 bases are a match to TRBD2. With V trimmed by 3 bases and J by 2 bases, 2 bases remained unmatched. Per the germline V gene, CDR1 is SNHLY and CDR2 is FYNNEI. This CDR3 is 15 amino acids long. The CDR3 spells CASSETSGGPYEQYF. DNA of the CDR3: TGTGCCAGCAGTGAGACTAGCGGGGGACCCTACGAGCAGTACTTC.

The chain recombines TRBV28 with TRBJ1-5, with TRBD1 as a possible D gene (5 bases). V was trimmed by 5 bases and J by 8 bases, leaving 16 bases between them. The CDR3 has 14 amino acids. Germline values: CDR1 MDHEN, CDR2 SYDVKM. The CDR3: CASSLPGGVKPQHF. CDR3 DNA: TGTGCCAGCAGTCTCCCCGGGGGGGTAAAGCCCCAGCATTTT.

The chain employs TRBV5-5 and TRBJ1-6; a weak D match, TRBD1 (6 bases). The CDR3 is made up of 15 amino acids. V was trimmed by 0 bases and J by 7 bases, leaving 11 bases between them. Germline-derived CDR1 and CDR2 are SGHKS and YYEKEE (reference sequence). This chain's CDR3 is CASSLATGLNSPLHF. The DNA of the CDR3 is TGTGCCAGCAGCTTGGCCACAGGGTTAAATTCACCCCTCCACTTT.

In this sample, this clonotype turned up many times. The rearrangement links TRBV15 to TRBJ2-3; 8 bases line up with TRBD2. The V gene end was trimmed by 2 bases and the J gene end by 4 bases; junction bases not matched to a gene: 5. CDR3 length: 15 residues. Per the germline V gene, CDR1 is LNHNV and CDR2 is YYDKDF (reference sequence). Written as DNA, the CDR3 is TGTGCCACCAGCAGACCCAGCGGGAGACCAGATACGCAGTATTTT. This gives the protein CATSRPSGRPDTQYF. The whole variable domain, remainder taken from reference TRBV15 and TRBJ2-3, is DAMVIQNPRYQVTQFGKPVTLSCSQTLNHNVMYWYQQKSSQAPKLLFHYYDKDFNNEADTPDNFQSRRPNTSFCFLDIRSPGLGDTAMYLCATSRPSGRPDTQYFGPGTRLTVL.

The J gene is TRBJ2-2, the V gene TRBV12-3 or TRBV12-4; TRBD1 matches at 8 bases. This CDR3 comprises 14 residues. The J segment lost 10 bases and the V segment lost 1 base, leaving 5 bases of the junction unmatched. CDR3 nucleotides: TGTGCCAGCAGTTTAGGTGGACAGGGCCCGGAGCTGTTTTTT. This sequence encodes CASSLGGQGPELFF.

In its sample, this clonotype was seen a few times. The chain combines TRBV12-3 or TRBV12-4 with TRBJ1-1, with a tentative D call TRBD1 (5 bases). Trimming stripped 6 bases from V and 0 bases from J, with 20 bases between. The CDR3 extends over 17 amino acids. Here the CDR3 reads CASSPGDGGFMNTEAFF. For the CDR3, the DNA is TGTGCCAGCAGCCCCGGGGACGGCGGCTTCATGAACACTGAAGCTTTCTTT.

The rearrangement uses TRBV7-2 and TRBJ2-2; D call uncertain. CDR3 length: 16 residues. Germline CDR1 and CDR2: SGHTA and FQGNSA. Between the trimmed V and J ends, which lost 2 bases and 0 bases, there was a span of 10 bases. CDR3 in amino acids: CASSLNVLANTGELFF. Here the CDR3 DNA reads TGTGCCAGCAGCTTAAACGTCCTGGCGAACACCGGGGAGCTGTTTTTT.

The J gene is TRBJ2-2, the V gene TRBV7-9; TRBD1 agrees at 7 bases. CDR3 length: 14 amino acids. Losses at the gene ends were 2 bases for V and 7 bases for J; bases not matched to a gene: 4. CDR1 and CDR2 (germline): SEHNR, FQNEAQ (reference sequence). The CDR3 is CASSLSQGNGELFF. The CDR3 DNA follows: TGTGCCAGCAGCTTATCACAGGGGAACGGGGAGCTGTTTTTT.